This T cell receptor beta chain was sequenced during a study of Ad26.COV2.S vaccination and SARS-CoV-2 variants. Per germline, CDR1 SEHNR and CDR2 FQNEAQ (reference sequence). The CDR3 sequence is 15 residues long. V was pared by 1 base and J by 4 bases, with 6 bases of the junction left unmatched. Treatment here: around 19 received Ad26.COV2.S at low or high dose, single or two shots; 5 received placebo; per-sample allocation not given. Sampling happened 63 days after the first vaccine or placebo injection. Assay used: immunoSEQ multiplex PCR; TCRdb lists only in-frame clones, some missing. Seen here are just over 350,000 clones, roughly 84% observed once, and the top ten hold about 3.5%.

The chain uses TRBV7-9 and TRBJ2-5, with 7 bases matching TRBD2. The clonotype was recovered from a person between 18 and 65 years old who received the Ad26.COV2.S COVID-19 vaccine or a placebo. The starting material was peripheral blood, obtained in a trial of Ad26.COV2.S vaccine versus placebo. The CDR3 nucleotides are TGTGCCAGCAGCTTAGGGAGGAGCGGGACAGAGACCCAGTACTTC. It specifies CASSLGRSGTETQYF.